The rows below give T cell receptor beta chains drawn from one sample of a study of blood T cell repertoires in COVID-19. The method was immunoSEQ multiplex PCR; TCRdb's version includes in-frame clones alone and lacks a portion of them. The sample consists of about 210,000 clones, around 80% of them appearing once. Material for sequencing was peripheral blood. These receptors originate from a human donor in a cohort sampled during active COVID-19. CDR3s include the opening cysteine and the closing phenylalanine or tryptophan. D genes are given only for firm matches. Clone size appears in some rows only: once, few, many, or a class for an expanded clone.

NA | TRBJ1-4 | TRBV5-8 | NA | TGTGCCAGCCCTCCCCTTCGCGCGTCAACTAATGAAAAACTGTTTTTT | CASPPLRASTNEKLFF
TRBD2 | TRBJ2-3 | TRBV5-4 | NA | TGTGCCAGCAGCTGGGGACTAGCGGGAACCCGTTCAGATACGCAGTATTTT | CASSWGLAGTRSDTQYF
NA | TRBJ1-1 | TRBV2 | many | TGTGCCAGTTCGAGGTCTCGAGTTGAAGCTTTCTTT | CASSRSRVEAFF
TRBD1 | TRBJ1-1 | TRBV29-1 | NA | TGCAGCGTTCAAAGACAGGGGCGCTCTGAAGCTTTCTTT | CSVQRQGRSEAFF
NA | TRBJ2-5 | TRBV19 | NA | TGTGCCAGTAGTATTCGGCTAGCACGGGAGACCCAGTACTTC | CASSIRLARETQYF
NA | TRBJ2-7 | TRBV28 | NA | TGTGCCAGCGGACGACAGGGAGGCTCCTACGAGCAGTACTTC | CASGRQGGSYEQYF
NA | TRBJ1-1 | TRBV5-4 | NA | TGTGCCAGCAGCTTGGCCCCAGGGACTGAAGCTTTCTTT | CASSLAPGTEAFF
NA | TRBJ2-5 | TRBV5-1 | NA | TGCGCCAGCAGCCGCGGGGTGGGGGAGACCCAGTACTTC | CASSRGVGETQYF
TRBD1 | TRBJ1-1 | TRBV28 | few | TGTGCCAGCAGTTCAAGGACAGGCGAGTGGAACACTGAAGCTTTCTTT | CASSSRTGEWNTEAFF
NA | TRBJ1-5 | TRBV5-6 | NA | TGTGCCAGCAGCCCCCCGGAAAAGGGGGCCCAGCATTTT | CASSPPEKGAQHF
TRBD1 | TRBJ1-1 | TRBV29-1 | once | TGCAGCGTCCAGGGGGACACTGAAGCTTTCTTT | CSVQGDTEAFF
NA | TRBJ1-6 | TRBV6-1 | NA | TGTGCCAGCAGTGAAGCCCTCCTGGGGAGGAACTCACCCCTCCACTTT | CASSEALLGRNSPLHF
TRBD1 | TRBJ2-1 | TRBV27 | NA | TGTGCCAGCAGTTTTATGGTGACAGGGGTTAATGAGCAGTTCTTC | CASSFMVTGVNEQFF
TRBD1 | TRBJ1-2 | TRBV27 | NA | TGTGCCAGCACTTTCGCACAGGGGGGCTATGGCTACACCTTC | CASTFAQGGYGYTF
TRBD2 | TRBJ2-5 | TRBV2 | NA | TGTGCCAGCACTTGGGGGGGGGAGACCCAGTACTTC | CASTWGGETQYF
TRBD1 | TRBJ1-2 | TRBV11-1 | NA | TGTGCCAGCAGCGTTAGAAGAGCAGGGGGCGGTGGCTACACCTTC | CASSVRRAGGGGYTF
TRBD1 | TRBJ2-2 | TRBV4-1 | NA | TGCGCCAGCAGCCCCAGGGGTACGGGACAGCCTAACACCGGGGAGCTGTTTTTT | CASSPRGTGQPNTGELFF
NA | TRBJ1-1 | TRBV5-1 | NA | TGCGCCAGCAGCTGGGGGGCGGGGGTCCGCGGGGAAGCTTTCTTT | CASSWGAGVRGEAFF
TRBD1 | TRBJ2-7 | TRBV14 | NA | TGTGCCAGCAGCCGTGAGACCGGACAGGGTGGAAGGAACGAGCAGTACTTC | CASSRETGQGGRNEQYF
TRBD1 | TRBJ1-1 | TRBV28 | few | TGTGCCAGCAGTTTATCGCAGCAGGGGGACACTGAAGCTTTCTTT | CASSLSQQGDTEAFF
NA | TRBJ1-1 | TRBV28 | once | TGTGCCAGCAGTTTATCAGGGAACACTGAAGCTTTCTTT | CASSLSGNTEAFF
TRBD2 | TRBJ2-1 | TRBV4-1 | many | TGCGCCAGCAGCCAAGAGGGCACTAGCGGGAAATATGAGCAGTTCTTC | CASSQEGTSGKYEQFF
NA | TRBJ2-2 | TRBV10-3 | many | TGTGCCATCAGTGGAGAGACCGGGGAGCTGTTTTTT | CAISGETGELFF
NA | TRBJ2-2 | TRBV20-1 | NA | TGCAGTGCCGGTAACACCGGGGAGCTGTTTTTT | CSAGNTGELFF
TRBD2 | TRBJ2-7 | TRBV7-9 | NA | TGTGCCAGCAGCTTGAGCGGGAGGGCCTCCGAGCAGTACTTC | CASSLSGRASEQYF
NA | TRBJ2-3 | TRBV11-2 | NA | TGTGCCAGCAGTTGGGTCCCCAGGGTCCTCACGCAGTATTTT | CASSWVPRVLTQYF
TRBD1 | TRBJ2-7 | TRBV28 | NA | TGTGCCAGCAGTTTCCAAAGGGCCTCGGGACAGGGTGGTTTTTACGAGCAGTACTTC | CASSFQRASGQGGFYEQYF
NA | TRBJ2-3 | TRBV9 | NA | TGTGCCAGCAGCGCCCCCATGGATACGCAGTATTTT | CASSAPMDTQYF
NA | TRBJ2-2 | TRBV5-1 | NA | TGCGCCAGCAGTTCTACAGGGCGGGCGGCCGGGGAGCTGTTTTTT | CASSSTGRAAGELFF
TRBD2 | TRBJ2-7 | TRBV6-5 | NA | TGTGCCAGCAGGCCGGGACTAGCGGAAGCTTACGAGCAGTACTTC | CASRPGLAEAYEQYF
TRBD1 | TRBJ1-4 | TRBV14 | NA | TGTGCCAGCAGCCAAATCGCAGGGGGCCTCGGTGAAAAACTGTTTTTT | CASSQIAGGLGEKLFF
TRBD1 | TRBJ1-1 | TRBV18 | NA | TGTGCCAGCTCACAGGGGGCGGGGAACACTGAAGCTTTCTTT | CASSQGAGNTEAFF
NA | TRBJ2-2 | TRBV7-9 | NA | TGTGCCAGCAGAGACAGACGGTACACCGGGGAGCTGTTTTTT | CASRDRRYTGELFF
NA | TRBJ1-1 | TRBV10-2 | NA | TGCGCCAGCAATCCGACGGGTGGGACTGAAGCTTTCTTT | CASNPTGGTEAFF
NA | TRBJ1-1 | TRBV2 | NA | TGTGCCAGCAGCGTACAGGGTGAGGGAACTGAAGCTTTCTTT | CASSVQGEGTEAFF
NA | TRBJ2-5 | TRBV11-2 | NA | TGTGCCAGCAGCTACACAGACCAAGAGACCCAGTACTTC | CASSYTDQETQYF
TRBD1 | TRBJ2-3 | TRBV5-8 | NA | TGTGCCAGCAGCTCGGGACAGATACGCACAGATACGCAGTATTTT | CASSSGQIRTDTQYF
NA | TRBJ1-3 | TRBV28 | NA | TGTGCCAGCAGGTCAAGACAGGTATTGGGTGGAAACACCATATATTTT | CASRSRQVLGGNTIYF
TRBD1 | TRBJ2-7 | TRBV28 | NA | TGTGCCAGCAGTTCGGGACAGGTTCCCCCCTACGAGCAGTACTTC | CASSSGQVPPYEQYF
TRBD2 | TRBJ2-2 | TRBV7-7 | once | TGTGCTAGCAGCTTAGCGGTTCCGGGACTAGCGGGGGAAGGCACCGGGGAGCTGTTTTTT | CASSLAVPGLAGEGTGELFF
TRBD2 | TRBJ2-3 | TRBV5-6 | NA | TGTGCCAGCAGCTTGGAAGGTAGCGGGAAGTTCACAGATACGCAGTATTTT | CASSLEGSGKFTDTQYF
NA | TRBJ1-5 | TRBV28 | NA | TGTGCCAGCAGTTCATACACGAACCCTTATCAGCCCCAGCATTTT | CASSSYTNPYQPQHF
NA | TRBJ1-1 | TRBV7-9 | NA | TGTGCCAGCAGCTTAGTACAGGATAGGACTGAAGCTTTCTTT | CASSLVQDRTEAFF
TRBD2 | TRBJ2-2 | TRBV7-9 | NA | TGTGCCAGCAGCTTAAGCGGGGTAGGAGCCGGGGAGCTGTTTTTT | CASSLSGVGAGELFF
NA | TRBJ2-7 | TRBV20-1 | NA | TGCAGTGCCCCCCGGGATATCGAGCAGTACTTC | CSAPRDIEQYF